The present TCR beta chain was sequenced within a study of blood T cell repertoires in COVID-19. About the study: T cells, B-cell-depleted T cells, or PBMCs supplied cDNA or gDNA.

J was trimmed by 4 bases and V by 5 bases; bases with no gene match: 13. Germline V gene lookup returns CDR1 SEHNR and CDR2 FQNEAQ (reference sequence). This CDR3 spans 16 amino acids. Clones were sequenced by immunoSEQ multiplex PCR, and TCRdb holds only the in-frame ones, with some missing. In the table there are 65,000 to 90,000 clones, 89% of which are singletons. Material: peripheral blood. The genes are TRBV7-9 and TRBJ2-5, with 7 positions matching TRBD2. The TCR comes from a man in his fifties or sixties with acute or convalescent COVID-19. The CDR3 sequence is CASSGMGGSARETQYF. DNA for the CDR3: TGTGCCAGCAGCGGTATGGGGGGGTCGGCCCGAGAGACCCAGTACTTC.